This T cell receptor (beta chain) is from a study of blood T cells in healthy people across ages. A sample-barcoded 5' primer and a J-beta primer mix were used in a second PCR of roughly 7 to 12 cycles. TCRdb used MiXCR to reprocess the 5' RACE reads, holding one entry per CDR3 protein. The data contain about 1.8 million distinct CDR3 sequences, around 48% of them singletons. About this clonotype itself: What it binds is not known.

Findings and caveats of the study: Unsorted PBMC material precluded a definitive naive versus antigen-experienced comparison.

The receptor comes from a woman aged 40-49 years in good health. The sample taken for sequencing was blood.

The CDR3 DNA sequence: TGCAGTGCTAGAGCCCCTAGCGGCCATCCAATAGCCAAAAACATTCAGTACTTC. Its translation is CSARAPSGHPIAKNIQYF. The chain couples TRBV20-1 to TRBJ2-4; TRBD2 matches at 7 bases. With 1 base clipped from V and 0 bases from J, the junction kept 12 bases outside the gene matches. Per the germline V gene, CDR1 is DFQATT and CDR2 is SNEGSKA (reference sequence). This CDR3 has 18 amino acids.